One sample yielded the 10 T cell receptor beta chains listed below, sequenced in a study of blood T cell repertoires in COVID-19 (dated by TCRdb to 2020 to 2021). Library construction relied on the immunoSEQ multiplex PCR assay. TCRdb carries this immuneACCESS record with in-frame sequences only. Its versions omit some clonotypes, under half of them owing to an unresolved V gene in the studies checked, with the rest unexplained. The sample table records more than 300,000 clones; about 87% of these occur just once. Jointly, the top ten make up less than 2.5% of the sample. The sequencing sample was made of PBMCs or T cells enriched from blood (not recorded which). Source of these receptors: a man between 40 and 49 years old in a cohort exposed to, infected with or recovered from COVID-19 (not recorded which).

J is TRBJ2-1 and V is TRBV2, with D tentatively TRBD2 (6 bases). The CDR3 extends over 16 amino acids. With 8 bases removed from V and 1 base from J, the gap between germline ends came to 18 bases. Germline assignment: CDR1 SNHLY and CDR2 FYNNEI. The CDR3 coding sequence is TGTGCCAGCGTGGACGGGGGATTCGGTTCCTACAATGAGCAGTTCTTC. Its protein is CASVDGGFGSYNEQFF.

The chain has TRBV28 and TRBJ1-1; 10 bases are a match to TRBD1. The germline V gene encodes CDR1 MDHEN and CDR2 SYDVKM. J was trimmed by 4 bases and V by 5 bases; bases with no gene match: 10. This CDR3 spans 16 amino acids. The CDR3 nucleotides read TGTGCCAGCAGTCGACAGGGGGCGTATGGTAGCACTGAAGCTTTCTTT. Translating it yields CASSRQGAYGSTEAFF.

This CDR3 reads CASSPGTGPYNEQFF. The CDR3 nucleotides read TGTGCCAGCAGCCCCGGGACAGGGCCTTACAATGAGCAGTTCTTC. This chain connects TRBV5-4 to TRBJ2-1; TRBD1 matches 9 bases. In germline, CDR1 is SGHNT, CDR2 YYREEE (reference sequence). Unmatched junction bases numbered 6, after V lost 4 bases and J lost 4 bases. The CDR3 spans 15 residues.

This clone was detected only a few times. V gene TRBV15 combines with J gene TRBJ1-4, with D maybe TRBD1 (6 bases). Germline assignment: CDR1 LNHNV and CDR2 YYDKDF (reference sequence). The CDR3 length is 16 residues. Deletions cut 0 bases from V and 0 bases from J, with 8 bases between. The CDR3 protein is CATSRDKGATNEKLFF. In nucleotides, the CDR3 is TGTGCCACCAGCAGAGATAAGGGGGCAACTAATGAAAAACTGTTTTTT.

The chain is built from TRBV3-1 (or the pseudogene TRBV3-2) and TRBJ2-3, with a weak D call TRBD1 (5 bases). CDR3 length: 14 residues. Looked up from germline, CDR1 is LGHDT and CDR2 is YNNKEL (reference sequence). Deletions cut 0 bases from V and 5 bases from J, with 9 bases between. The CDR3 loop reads CASSQEGRLDTQYF. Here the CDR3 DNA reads TGTGCCAGCAGCCAAGAGGGGCGACTAGATACGCAGTATTTT.

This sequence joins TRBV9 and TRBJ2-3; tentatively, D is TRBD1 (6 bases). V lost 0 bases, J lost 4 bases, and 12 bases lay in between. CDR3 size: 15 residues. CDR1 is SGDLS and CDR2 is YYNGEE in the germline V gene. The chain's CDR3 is CASSVGSRGADTQYF. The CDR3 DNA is TGTGCCAGCAGCGTAGGGTCCAGGGGCGCAGATACGCAGTATTTT.

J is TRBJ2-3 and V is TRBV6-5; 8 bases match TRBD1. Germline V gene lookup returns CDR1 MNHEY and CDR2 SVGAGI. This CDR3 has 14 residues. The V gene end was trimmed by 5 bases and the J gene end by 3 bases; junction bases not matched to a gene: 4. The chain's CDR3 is CASSPGTGTDTQYF. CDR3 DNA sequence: TGTGCCAGCAGTCCCGGGACAGGAACAGATACGCAGTATTTT.

The CDR3 DNA reads as TGTGCCAGTAGTATAGGAGCGGGAAAGAGCTCCTACAATGAGCAGTTCTTC. The encoded protein is CASSIGAGKSSYNEQFF. V usage is TRBV19 and J usage is TRBJ2-1; 7 nucleotides line up with TRBD2. The CDR3 sequence is 17 residues long. Trimming took 1 base from V and 0 from J; bases not matched to a gene: 6. Germline V gene lookup returns CDR1 LNHDA and CDR2 SQIVND (reference sequence).

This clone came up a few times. DNA for the CDR3: TGTGCCATCAAGGCGGTTCTCAATGAAAAACTGTTTTTT. This encodes CAIKAVLNEKLFF. This chain uses TRBV10-3 with TRBJ1-4; D remains unclear. The germline V gene encodes CDR1 ENHRY and CDR2 SYGVKD. Trimming stripped 7 bases from V and 5 bases from J, with 11 bases between. The length of the CDR3 is 13 residues.

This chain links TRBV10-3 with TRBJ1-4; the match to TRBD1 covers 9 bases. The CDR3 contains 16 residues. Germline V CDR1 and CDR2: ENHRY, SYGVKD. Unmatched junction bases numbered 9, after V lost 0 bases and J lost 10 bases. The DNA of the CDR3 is TGTGCCATCAGTGAGTCTTTGGACAGGGGATTGAGAAAACTGTTTTTT. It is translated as CAISESLDRGLRKLFF.